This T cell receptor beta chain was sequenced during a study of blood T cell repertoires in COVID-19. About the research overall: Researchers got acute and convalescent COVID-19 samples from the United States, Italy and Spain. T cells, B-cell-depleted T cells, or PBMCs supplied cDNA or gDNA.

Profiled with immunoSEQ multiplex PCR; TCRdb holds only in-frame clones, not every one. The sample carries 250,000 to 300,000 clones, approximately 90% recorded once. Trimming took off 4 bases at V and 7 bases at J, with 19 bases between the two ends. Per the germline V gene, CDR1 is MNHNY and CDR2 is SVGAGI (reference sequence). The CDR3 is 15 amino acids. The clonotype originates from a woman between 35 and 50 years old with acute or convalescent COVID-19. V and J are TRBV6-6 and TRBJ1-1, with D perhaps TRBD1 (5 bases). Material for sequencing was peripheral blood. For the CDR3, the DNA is TGTGCCAGCAGTTCCGCGGGGCCGGCCATGCTTGAAGCTTTCTTT. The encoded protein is CASSSAGPAMLEAFF.